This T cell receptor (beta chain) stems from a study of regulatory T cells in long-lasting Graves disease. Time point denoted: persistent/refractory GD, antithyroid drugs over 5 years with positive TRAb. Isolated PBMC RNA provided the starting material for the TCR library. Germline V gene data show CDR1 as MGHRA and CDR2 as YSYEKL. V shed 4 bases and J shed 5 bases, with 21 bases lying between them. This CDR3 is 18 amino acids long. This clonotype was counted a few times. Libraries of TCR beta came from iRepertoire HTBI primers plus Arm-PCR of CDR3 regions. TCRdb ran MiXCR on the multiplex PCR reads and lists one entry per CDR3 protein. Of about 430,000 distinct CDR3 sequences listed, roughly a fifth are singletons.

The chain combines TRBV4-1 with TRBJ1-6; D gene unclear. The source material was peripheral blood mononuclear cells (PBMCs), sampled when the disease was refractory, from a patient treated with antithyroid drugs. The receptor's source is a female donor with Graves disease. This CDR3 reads CASSPGRAGTRNNSPLHF. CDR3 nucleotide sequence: TGCGCCAGCAGCCCCGGTCGGGCCGGAACCCGGAATAATTCACCCCTCCACTTT.